The 3 T cell receptor beta chains below were found in one sample sequenced in a study of T-cell reconstitution after alpha-beta-depleted transplantation in children. Unique molecular identifiers were used in preparing the TCRbeta library. TCRdb called the PCR reads again in MiXCR, with one record for every CDR3 protein. The table has approximately 390,000 distinct CDR3 sequences, 9.5% to 13% seen once. The sample in question was PBMCs from the stem cell graft donor, obtained from the stem cell graft. Every receptor here comes from a human donor who donated a stem cell graft to a child with acute myeloid leukemia.

This clonotype occurred a few times. The J gene is TRBJ1-5, the V gene TRBV6-1, with TRBD1 as a possible D gene (5 bases). The CDR3 covers 17 residues. Between the trimmed V and J ends, which lost 11 bases and 1 base, there was a span of 24 bases. From germline, CDR1 is MNHNS and CDR2 SASEGT. The CDR3 nucleotides read TGTGCCCGACTTGAGGAAGAGGATTGGGACAGCAATCAGCCCCAGCATTTT. As protein: CARLEEEDWDSNQPQHF.

J is TRBJ2-7 and V is TRBV20-1; TRBD2 agrees at 9 bases. Germline trimming cut 3 bases from V and 2 bases from J; bases unmatched to any gene: 8. This CDR3 contains 15 residues. Germline CDR1 DFQATT, CDR2 SNEGSKA (reference sequence). CDR3 amino acids: CSARFPSGTPYEQYF. DNA of the CDR3: TGCAGTGCTAGGTTTCCTAGCGGGACCCCCTACGAGCAGTACTTC.

A few counts support this clonotype. The J gene is TRBJ2-5, the V gene TRBV4-1; 10 bases map to TRBD1. This CDR3 is built from 17 residues. Germline lookup yields CDR1 MGHRA and CDR2 YSYEKL. Trimming at V came to 2 bases and at J to 5 bases, leaving 11 bases not matched to a gene. The CDR3 DNA reads as TGCGCCAGCAGCCAACCGACTCGGGACAGGGGACACGAGACCCAGTACTTC. It codes for CASSQPTRDRGHETQYF.